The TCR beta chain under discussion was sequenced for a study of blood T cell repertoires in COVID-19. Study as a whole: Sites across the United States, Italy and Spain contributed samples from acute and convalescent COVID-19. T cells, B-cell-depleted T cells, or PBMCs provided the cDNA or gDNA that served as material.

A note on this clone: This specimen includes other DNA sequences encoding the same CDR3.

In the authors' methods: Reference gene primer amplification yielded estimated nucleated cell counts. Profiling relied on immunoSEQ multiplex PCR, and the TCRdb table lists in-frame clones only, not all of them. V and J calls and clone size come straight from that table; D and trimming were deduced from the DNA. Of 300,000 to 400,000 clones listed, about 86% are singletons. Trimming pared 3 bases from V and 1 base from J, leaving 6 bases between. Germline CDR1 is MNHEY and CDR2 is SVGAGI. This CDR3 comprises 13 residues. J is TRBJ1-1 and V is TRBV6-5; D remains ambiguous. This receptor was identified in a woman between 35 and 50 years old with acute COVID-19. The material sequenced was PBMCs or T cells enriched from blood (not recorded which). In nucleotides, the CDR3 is TGTGCCAGCAGTTATCCAGGGAACACTGAAGCTTTCTTT. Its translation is CASSYPGNTEAFF.